This T cell receptor (beta chain) was identified during a study of post-analysis software for immune sequencing data. General study findings and limits: Controls significantly exceeded multiple sclerosis patients in normalized Chao1 diversity.

Unique molecular identifiers featured in each of the TCR beta cDNA libraries. T cells numbering about 0.95 to 10 million gave rise to some 500,000 cDNA molecules. TCRdb reprocessed the PCR reads with MiXCR, giving one entry per CDR3 protein. The data hold some 700,000 distinct CDR3 sequences, with approximately 59% observed a single time. About this clonotype itself: Its target is unknown.

The sample was blood. This TCR derives from a girl aged 2-10 years with multiple sclerosis.

The CDR3 sequence is CASSVEGKRETQYF. CDR3 nucleotide sequence: TGTGCCAGCAGCGTAGAAGGGAAAAGAGAGACCCAGTACTTC. The chain links TRBV9 to TRBJ2-5, with D hard to call. Germline CDR1 SGDLS, CDR2 YYNGEE. This CDR3 spans 14 amino acids. V lost 0 bases, J lost 4 bases, and 10 bases lay in between.